The clone carrying this TCR beta chain occurred a few times. RNA transcripts were the template for amplifying TCR beta CDR3 regions. A first-round RT-PCR of the TCR CDR3 used the HTBI primer set. One entry per CDR3 protein, called by TCRdb with MiXCR from the multiplex PCR reads. This table holds some 770,000 distinct CDR3 sequences, 16% found once. V was trimmed by 7 bases and J by 0 bases, leaving 9 bases between them. The CDR3 contains 13 residues. From germline, CDR1 is SEHNR and CDR2 FQNEAQ (reference sequence). This specimen comes from a study of T cells in Graves' hyperthyroidism and ophthalmopathy.

The origin of this receptor is a man aged 18 to 30 with Graves' hyperthyroidism. The rearrangement links TRBV7-9 to TRBJ1-1; possibly TRBD1 for D (6 bases). Sequenced sample: blood. The CDR3 nucleotides read TGTGCCAGCACAGGACAGCTGAACACTGAAGCTTTCTTT. It yields the protein CASTGQLNTEAFF.